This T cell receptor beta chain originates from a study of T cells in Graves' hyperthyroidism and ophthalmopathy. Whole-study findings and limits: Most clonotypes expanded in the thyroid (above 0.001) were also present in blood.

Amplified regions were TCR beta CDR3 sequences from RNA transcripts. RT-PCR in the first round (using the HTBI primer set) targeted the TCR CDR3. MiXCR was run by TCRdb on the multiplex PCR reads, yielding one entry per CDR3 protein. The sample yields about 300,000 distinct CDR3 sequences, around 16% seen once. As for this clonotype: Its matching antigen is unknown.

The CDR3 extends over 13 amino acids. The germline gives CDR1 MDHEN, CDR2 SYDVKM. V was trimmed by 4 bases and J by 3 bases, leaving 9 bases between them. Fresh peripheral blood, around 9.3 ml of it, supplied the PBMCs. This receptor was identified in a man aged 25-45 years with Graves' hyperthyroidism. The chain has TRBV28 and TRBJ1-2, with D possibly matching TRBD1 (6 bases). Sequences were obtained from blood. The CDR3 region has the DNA TGTGCCAGCAGTTCGACAGGCGACTATGGCTACACCTTC. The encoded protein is CASSSTGDYGYTF.